This T cell receptor (beta chain) was sequenced for a study of T cells in Graves' hyperthyroidism and ophthalmopathy. Overall study findings and caveats: The majority of expanded thyroid clonotypes above 0.001 also appeared in blood. Separation of ophthalmopathy from stable hyperthyroidism was achieved by a 13 V-J model.

CDR3 length: 15 amino acids. The germline V and J ends were trimmed by 7 bases and 0 bases, with 13 bases remaining between them. This clonotype was picked up many times. The antigen remains undetermined. Amplification of TCR beta CDR3 regions used RNA as the template. An initial round of RT-PCR targeting the TCR CDR3 relied on the HTBI primer set. TCRdb fed the multiplex PCR reads into MiXCR, producing one record per CDR3 protein. Among about 320,000 distinct CDR3 sequences, around 17% were seen once, and the ten largest hold around 34%. If no ophthalmopathy progression occurred within 18 months, Graves' hyperthyroidism was stable. Patients aged 18 to 65 had newly diagnosed hyperthyroidism that had lasted under 2 months.

The sequence was collected from a man aged 25-40 years with Graves' hyperthyroidism. The source material was blood. The genes are TRBV12-3 or TRBV12-4 and TRBJ1-5, with TRBD1 as a possible D gene (6 bases). The CDR3 region has the DNA TGTGCCAGCACCCAGGACAGTGATAGCAATCAGCCCCAGCATTTT. Amino acid sequence: CASTQDSDSNQPQHF.